The T cell receptor (beta chain) described here comes from a study of molecular identifiers for immune sequencing clone quantification. TCRdb passed the PCR reads through MiXCR, listing each CDR3 protein once. Here the sample spans approximately 550,000 distinct CDR3 sequences, about a fifth being singletons. CDR1 is MNHEY and CDR2 is SMNVEV in the germline V gene (reference sequence). The V end lost 2 bases, the J end lost 3 bases, and 15 bases lay between the germline ends. This CDR3 spans 16 amino acids. The sequence came from a human donor in good health. Some libraries in this study had Jurkat cell RNA spiked in. V and J are TRBV27 and TRBJ2-3; TRBD2 might be the D (6 bases). Material for sequencing was naive CD8+ T cells from blood, with Jurkat cell RNA spiked in. The subset was: FACS-sorted CD8+CD4-CCR7+CD45RA+ naive T cells. For the CDR3, the DNA is TGTGCCAGCAGTTTAAGCGGAGGGCCCAGGACAGATACGCAGTATTTT. Residues: CASSLSGGPRTDTQYF.